The 27 T cell receptor beta chains below come from one sample, sequenced in a study of cytomegalovirus exposure and HLA in healthy donors. Measured with immunoSEQ multiplex PCR; TCRdb has only the in-frame clones, and not every one. The sample contains some 98,000 clones, roughly 89% of which appear only once. The sequenced sample was PBMCs. All receptors derive from a woman aged 25 to 45 in good health and CMV-seronegative.

There are a few counts of this clone. This chain connects TRBV12-2 to TRBJ1-2. TRBV12-2 is tagged as a pseudogene. CDR3 length: 12 amino acids. The CDR3 loop is CASRHPGGGYTF. The CDR3 nucleotides read TGTGCAAGTCGCCACCCCGGGGGGGGCTACACCTTC.

This clone was recorded a few times. V and J are TRBV12-5 and TRBJ1-2; no definite D call. CDR1 LGHNT and CDR2 FRNRAP come from the germline V gene. Between the trimmed V and J ends, which lost 6 bases and 6 bases, there was a span of 23 bases. The CDR3 extends over 16 amino acids. CDR3: CASGLVAGIMEHGYTF. CDR3 DNA sequence: TGTGCTAGTGGACTAGTAGCGGGAATAATGGAACATGGCTACACCTTC.

The chain is built from TRBV28 and TRBJ2-5, with D tentatively TRBD2 (5 bases). The CDR3 spans 15 residues. Germline V gene lookup returns CDR1 MDHEN and CDR2 SYDVKM. V was trimmed by 4 bases and J by 2 bases, leaving 14 bases between them. CDR3 nucleotides: TGTGCCAGCAGTTCCGAAGGACTTATTCAAGAGACCCAGTACTTC. As protein: CASSSEGLIQETQYF.

The chain links TRBV7-9 to TRBJ2-7; a weak D match, TRBD2 (6 bases). Per the germline V gene, CDR1 is SEHNR and CDR2 is FQNEAQ (reference sequence). CDR3 length equals 16 residues. With 6 bases removed from V and 3 bases from J, the gap between germline ends came to 21 bases. In nucleotides, the CDR3 is TGTGCCAGCAGTTTGTGGGGGAGTAGGCGGGACTACGAGCAGTACTTC. This translates into CASSLWGSRRDYEQYF.

This clone was recorded once. The chain employs TRBV27 and TRBJ1-2; D call uncertain. Trimming left V 8 bases short and J 8 bases short, with 12 bases between. This CDR3 is built from 11 residues. Per the germline V gene, CDR1 is MNHEY and CDR2 is SMNVEV (reference sequence). The CDR3 sequence: CASEGTDGYTF. The CDR3 DNA follows: TGTGCCAGCGAAGGTACAGACGGCTACACCTTC.

The V gene is TRBV7-2, the J gene TRBJ2-5, with 7 bases lining up with TRBD1. Germline V gives CDR1 SGHTA, CDR2 FQGNSA. The CDR3 is 14 residues long. V trimming: 4 bases; J trimming: 1 base; junction bases outside the gene matches: 3. CDR3 amino acids: CASSYRGRQETQYF. Written as DNA, the CDR3 is TGTGCCAGCAGCTATAGGGGGCGCCAAGAGACCCAGTACTTC.

The chain combines TRBV28 with TRBJ1-5; D not certain. Trimming removed 6 bases from V and 0 bases from J, with 9 bases in between. CDR3 length equals 14 residues. From germline, CDR1 is MDHEN and CDR2 SYDVKM. The CDR3, as DNA: TGTGCCAGCAGGGGCGTCTATAGCAATCAGCCCCAGCATTTT. Protein product: CASRGVYSNQPQHF.

The J gene is TRBJ2-7, the V gene TRBV5-1; D possibly corresponds to TRBD2 (6 bases). Germline CDR1 is SGHRS and CDR2 is YFSETQ. Trimming removed 4 bases at V and 0 bases at J, with 17 bases between. The CDR3 spans 16 residues. The CDR3 DNA sequence: TGCGCCAGCAGCCCGGGGGACCCCAATACCTCCTACGAGCAGTACTTC. Amino acid sequence: CASSPGDPNTSYEQYF.

This chain joins TRBV4-2 and TRBJ2-3, with 12 nucleotides matching TRBD2. V lost 2 bases, J lost 5 bases, and 2 bases stayed unmatched. Germline CDR1 LGHNA, CDR2 YNFKEQ. This CDR3 is 15 amino acids long. CDR3 in DNA: TGTGCCAGCAGCCAACCTAGCGGGGGGGGAGATACGCAGTATTTT. Protein: CASSQPSGGGDTQYF.

The chain carries TRBV5-5 and TRBJ1-5; weak D call: TRBD1 (5 bases). Trimming pared 4 bases from V and 4 bases from J, leaving 15 bases between. The V gene's germline CDR1 is SGHKS and CDR2 YYEKEE (reference sequence). The CDR3 runs to 15 residues. CDR3 DNA sequence: TGTGCCAGCAGCGAAATCCCATCAGGGAATCAGCCCCAGCATTTT. This translates into CASSEIPSGNQPQHF.

In its sample, this clone was seen a few times. The chain couples TRBV21-1 to TRBJ2-5; the DNA was not compared with TRBD1, the D call given in the table. TRBV21-1 is a pseudogene locus. CDR3 length: 15 residues. In DNA, the CDR3 is TGTGCCAGCAGCACCAAACGGACAGGGGAAGAGACCCAGTACTTC. Amino acids: CASSTKRTGEETQYF.

This clone was seen a handful of times. The chain carries TRBV6-1 and TRBJ1-2, with a possible D match to TRBD1 (6 bases). The V gene's germline CDR1 is MNHNS and CDR2 SASEGT. The CDR3 runs 11 residues. V gave up 6 bases and J gave up 12 bases, with 14 bases separating them. CDR3: CASRGQSGNTF. The CDR3, as DNA: TGTGCCAGCAGAGGACAGTCTGGGAACACCTTC.

The rearrangement uses TRBV6-5 and TRBJ2-7; D gene unclear. This CDR3 has 11 residues. Trimming removed 8 bases from V and 4 bases from J, with 9 bases in between. CDR1 and CDR2 (germline): MNHEY, SVGAGI. The CDR3 nucleotides read TGTGCCAGCTTCTCGGGTTACGAGCAGTACTTC. This sequence encodes CASFSGYEQYF.

With regard to this clone: The junction departs from the called germline gene at one end, perhaps through a read error. The chain is built from TRBV7-6 and TRBJ2-3; 7 bases line up with TRBD2. This CDR3 comprises 16 residues. Germline V CDR1 and CDR2: SGHVS, FNYEAQ. CDR3 loop: CASSLEASGSTNTQYF. In nucleotides, the CDR3 is TGTGCCAGCAGCTTAGAGGCTAGCGGATCCACAAATACGCAGTATTTT.

The chain combines TRBV9 with TRBJ1-1; D uncertain. The V gene lost 0 bases and the J gene lost 0 bases, with 6 bases spanning the gap. The CDR3 sequence is 14 residues long. The germline V gene encodes CDR1 SGDLS and CDR2 YYNGEE. Written as DNA, the CDR3 is TGTGCCAGCAGCGTAGGACACCTGAACACTGAAGCTTTCTTT. Residues: CASSVGHLNTEAFF.

This chain links TRBV11-1 with TRBJ1-3; unclear D gene. Germline V gives CDR1 SGHAT, CDR2 FQDESV (reference sequence). The CDR3 contains 15 residues. The V gene lost 4 bases and the J gene lost 0 bases, with 10 bases spanning the gap. CDR3: CASSSPGNSGNTIYF. The CDR3 DNA reads as TGTGCCAGCAGCTCCCCGGGGAACTCTGGAAACACCATATATTTT.

The rearrangement links TRBV5-5 to TRBJ2-7; D gene uncertain. Trimming shortened V by 2 bases and J by 1 base, and 10 bases separated the two germline ends. CDR3 length: 14 amino acids. Germline V CDR1 and CDR2: SGHKS, YYEKEE (reference sequence). The CDR3 DNA reads TGTGCCAGCAGCTTCGACATTACTTCCTACGAGCAGTACTTC. Protein: CASSFDITSYEQYF.

The chain has TRBV2 and TRBJ1-3; D is possibly TRBD1 (5 bases). Germline V gene lookup returns CDR1 SNHLY and CDR2 FYNNEI. The CDR3 contains 14 residues. The ends were cut back, 7 bases at V and 2 bases at J, with 12 bases in the middle. CDR3 region: CASTRGGPGNTIYF. The DNA for the CDR3 is TGTGCCAGCACGAGGGGAGGCCCTGGAAACACCATATATTTT. The full variable domain, with the rest looked up from reference TRBV2 and TRBJ1-3, is EPEVTQTPSHQVTQMGQEVILRCVPISNHLYFYWYRQILGQKVEFLVSFYNNEISEKSEIFDDQFSVERPDGSNFTLKIRSTKLEDSAMYFCASTRGGPGNTIYFGEGSWLTVV.

V is TRBV5-5 and J is TRBJ2-1; a weak D match, TRBD1 (5 bases). The germline V gene encodes CDR1 SGHKS and CDR2 YYEKEE (reference sequence). This CDR3 has 13 residues. Trimming stripped 0 bases from V and 4 bases from J, with 5 bases between. The CDR3 DNA reads as TGTGCCAGCAGCTTGGGACAGTACAATGAGCAGTTCTTC. Translated, it gives CASSLGQYNEQFF.

The rearrangement links TRBV7-6 to TRBJ1-3; D perhaps matches TRBD1 (5 bases). The germline CDR1 and CDR2 sequences are SGHVS and FNYEAQ. The CDR3 totals 15 residues. V was shortened by 0 bases and J by 2 bases, with 8 bases between the two germline ends. The CDR3 region has the DNA TGTGCCAGCAGCTTAGCGGGGGGTACTGGAAACACCATATATTTT. It translates to CASSLAGGTGNTIYF.

The CDR3 here is CASSLGVDRTKGYTF. For the CDR3, the DNA is TGTGCCAGCAGCTTGGGGGTGGACAGGACAAAAGGCTACACCTTC. The chain is built from TRBV5-4 and TRBJ1-2; TRBD1 aligns across 7 bases. The germline V gene has CDR1 SGHNT and CDR2 YYREEE (reference sequence). V was clipped by 0 bases and J by 8 bases; unmatched bases: 10. The CDR3 runs to 15 residues.

J is TRBJ1-2 and V is TRBV6-6; D remains ambiguous. With 7 bases removed from V and 8 bases from J, the gap between germline ends came to 11 bases. Germline loops: CDR1 MNHNY, CDR2 SVGAGI (reference sequence). This CDR3 comprises 11 residues. CDR3 protein: CASTEGFGYTF. In DNA form, the CDR3 reads TGTGCCAGCACTGAGGGATTCGGCTACACCTTC.

V usage is TRBV9 and J usage is TRBJ2-4; 9 nucleotides line up with TRBD1. The CDR3 runs 15 residues. Losses at the gene ends were 4 bases for V and 8 bases for J; bases not matched to a gene: 10. Germline assignment: CDR1 SGDLS and CDR2 YYNGEE. CDR3 sequence: CASSFSGTGRDIQYF. The DNA of the CDR3 is TGTGCCAGCAGCTTCTCCGGGACAGGGCGCGACATTCAGTACTTC. Looking up the rest from reference TRBV9 and TRBJ2-4 gives the full variable domain: DSGVTQTPKHLITATGQRVTLRCSPRSGDLSVYWYQQSLDQGLQFLIQYYNGEERAKGNILERFSAQQFPDLHSELNLSSLELGDSALYFCASSFSGTGRDIQYFGAGTRLSVL.

This CDR3 reads CASSRTSGSENEQFF. CDR3 DNA: TGTGCCAGCAGCCGGACTAGCGGGAGCGAGAATGAGCAGTTCTTC. V and J are TRBV4-2 and TRBJ2-1; 13 nucleotides agree with TRBD2. The ends lost 4 bases at V and 7 bases at J; junction bases unmatched: 4. Germline CDR1 is LGHNA and CDR2 is YNFKEQ. This CDR3 is 15 amino acids long.

The chain links TRBV20-1 to TRBJ2-1; 10 bases map to TRBD2. This CDR3 has 11 residues. V lost 6 bases and J lost 15; bases outside the gene matches: 8. Looked up from germline, CDR1 is DFQATT and CDR2 is SNEGSKA (reference sequence). The CDR3: CSARTSGLAFF. CDR3 in DNA: TGCAGTGCGAGGACTAGCGGCTTGGCGTTCTTC.

The J gene is TRBJ1-1, the V gene TRBV18; D not resolved. Germline V gene lookup returns CDR1 KGHSH and CDR2 LQKENI. CDR3 length: 14 residues. V was pared by 3 bases and J by 0 bases, with 8 bases between. CDR3 residues: CASSPFGVNTEAFF. The CDR3 DNA follows: TGTGCCAGCTCACCCTTCGGGGTGAACACTGAAGCTTTCTTT.

The chain couples TRBV5-6 to TRBJ1-4, with no clear D. Per germline, CDR1 SGHDT and CDR2 YYEEEE. V lost 1 base, J lost 11 bases, and 9 bases lay in between. The CDR3 length is 12 residues. CDR3 in amino acids: CASSLSARKLFF. The DNA for the CDR3 is TGTGCCAGCAGCTTGTCCGCGCGGAAACTGTTTTTT.